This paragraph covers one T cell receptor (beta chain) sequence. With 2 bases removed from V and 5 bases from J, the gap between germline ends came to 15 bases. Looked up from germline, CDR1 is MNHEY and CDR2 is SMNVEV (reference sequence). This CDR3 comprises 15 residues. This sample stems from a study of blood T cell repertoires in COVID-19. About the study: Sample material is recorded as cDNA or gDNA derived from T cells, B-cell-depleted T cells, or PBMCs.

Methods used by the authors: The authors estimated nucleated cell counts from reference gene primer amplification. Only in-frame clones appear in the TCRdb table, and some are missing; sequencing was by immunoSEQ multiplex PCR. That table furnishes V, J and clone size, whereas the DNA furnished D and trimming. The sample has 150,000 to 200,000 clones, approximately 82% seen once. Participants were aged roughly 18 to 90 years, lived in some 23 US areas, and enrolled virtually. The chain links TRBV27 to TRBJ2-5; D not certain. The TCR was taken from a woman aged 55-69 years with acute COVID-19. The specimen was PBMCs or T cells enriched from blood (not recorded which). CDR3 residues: CASSLRLPTRETQYF. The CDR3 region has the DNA TGTGCCAGCAGTTTAAGGCTTCCGACTCGGGAGACCCAGTACTTC.